This TCR beta chain was identified in a study of beta chain features in type 1 diabetes. Every bit of the isolated RNA underwent reverse transcription, so sequencing read expressed TCRB transcripts. Profiled with immunoSEQ multiplex PCR; TCRdb holds only in-frame clones, not every one. The profile shows about 320,000 clones, about 15% of them singletons. Germline CDR1 is MNHNY and CDR2 is SVGAGI (reference sequence). CDR3 length: 15 amino acids. Trimming cost V 6 bases and J 2 bases; bases outside gene matches: 7. Material for sequencing was central memory CD4+ T cells from blood. The receptor was derived from a young man in good health. The chain carries TRBV6-6 and TRBJ1-2; TRBD1 matches at 9 bases. CDR3 region: CASRHAGTGNYGYTF. The CDR3 DNA is TGTGCCAGCAGACATGCCGGGACAGGGAACTATGGCTACACCTTC.